These 26 T cell receptor beta chains originate from one sample sequenced in a study of OX40 agonist ivuxolimab in advanced cancers. The method was immunoSEQ multiplex PCR; TCRdb's version includes in-frame clones alone and lacks a portion of them. Among about 79,000 clones listed, 88% were seen once. This specimen consisted of CD4+ or CD8+ T cells sorted from blood, obtained in a trial of the OX40 agonist ivuxolimab. These receptors were obtained from an adult with an advanced solid tumor such as melanoma, head and neck, liver or kidney cancer.

The J gene is TRBJ1-1, the V gene TRBV7-2, with TRBD1 matching 7 bases. The V gene end was trimmed by 2 bases and the J gene end by 3 bases; junction bases not matched to a gene: 3. This CDR3 spans 14 amino acids. From germline, CDR1 is SGHTA and CDR2 FQGNSA. CDR3 nucleotide sequence: TGTGCCAGCAGCTTAAGGGGGCGAGACACTGAAGCTTTCTTT. This gives the protein CASSLRGRDTEAFF.

The chain combines TRBV19 with TRBJ2-4, with TRBD2 as a possible D gene (6 bases). Germline values: CDR1 LNHDA, CDR2 SQIVND (reference sequence). V was cut by 6 bases and J by 3 bases, with 9 bases left in between. The CDR3 is 13 amino acids. In DNA, the CDR3 is TGTGCCAGTAGAGTAGCGGACAAAAACATTCAGTACTTC. Amino acids: CASRVADKNIQYF. Full variable domain (rest looked up from reference TRBV19 and TRBJ2-4): DGGITQSPKYLFRKEGQNVTLSCEQNLNHDAMYWYRQDPGQGLRLIYYSQIVNDFQKGDIAEGYSVSREKKESFPLTVTSAQKNPTAFYLCASRVADKNIQYFGAGTRLSVL.

This rearrangement joins TRBV11-1 to TRBJ2-7; TRBD1 matches at 8 bases. V shed 1 base, J shed 6 bases, and the junction held 2 bases outside the gene matches. Germline CDR1 reads SGHAT; CDR2 reads FQDESV (reference sequence). This CDR3 is built from 13 residues. CDR3 loop: CASSLVTGVEQYF. CDR3 nucleotide sequence: TGTGCCAGCAGCTTAGTGACAGGGGTCGAGCAGTACTTC.

The chain uses TRBV6-6 and TRBJ2-3, with 11 bases matching TRBD2. J lost 0 bases, V lost 6 bases, and 5 bases had no gene match. Germline V gene sequence: CDR1 MNHNY, CDR2 SVGAGI (reference sequence). The CDR3 covers 16 residues. The CDR3 sequence is CASRTLAGGSTDTQYF. CDR3 coding DNA: TGTGCCAGCAGGACCTTAGCGGGGGGGAGCACAGATACGCAGTATTTT.

The chain links TRBV7-9 to TRBJ2-1; 11 bases agree with TRBD2. The germline V gene encodes CDR1 SEHNR and CDR2 FQNEAQ (reference sequence). The V gene end was trimmed by 5 bases and the J gene end by 5 bases; junction bases not matched to a gene: 2. This CDR3 has 14 residues. The CDR3 spells CASSTSGSNNEQFF. The CDR3 DNA reads TGTGCCAGCAGCACTAGCGGGAGTAACAATGAGCAGTTCTTC. Full variable domain (remainder filled in from reference TRBV7-9 and TRBJ2-1): DTGVSQNPRHKITKRGQNVTFRCDPISEHNRLYWYRQTLGQGPEFLTYFQNEAQLEKSRLLSDRFSAERPKGSFSTLEIQRTEQGDSAMYLCASSTSGSNNEQFFGPGTRLTVL.

DNA of the CDR3: TGTGCCAGCAGTACCGGGACAGGGGGCAATGAGCAGTTCTTC. Protein: CASSTGTGGNEQFF. V gene TRBV6-5 combines with J gene TRBJ2-1; 11 positions match TRBD1. The trim removed 5 bases at V and 6 bases at J, leaving 3 bases unmatched. The CDR3 runs 14 residues. The germline gives CDR1 MNHEY, CDR2 SVGAGI.

The chain combines TRBV27 with TRBJ1-1; the D gene is possibly TRBD1 (5 bases). The CDR3 is 17 residues long. V was shortened by 8 bases and J by 1 base, with 23 bases between the two germline ends. Germline V gene sequence: CDR1 MNHEY, CDR2 SMNVEV (reference sequence). The CDR3 loop reads CASGLRPRDRPNTEAFF. The CDR3 nucleotides read TGTGCCAGCGGCCTTAGACCTCGAGACAGACCGAACACTGAAGCTTTCTTT.

The genes are TRBV9 and TRBJ2-7; D unclear. This CDR3 comprises 13 residues. The germline V gene has CDR1 SGDLS and CDR2 YYNGEE. Trimming left V 3 bases short and J 8 bases short, with 15 bases between. This CDR3 reads CASSAAHKEKQYF. The DNA of the CDR3 is TGTGCCAGCAGCGCCGCCCATAAGGAGAAGCAGTACTTC.

The chain links TRBV28 to TRBJ1-2; 12 nucleotides match TRBD1. The J segment lost 7 bases and the V segment lost 2 bases, leaving 2 bases of the junction unmatched. The V gene's germline CDR1 is MDHEN and CDR2 SYDVKM. The CDR3 is made up of 14 amino acids. The CDR3 protein is CASSLGTGGGGYTF. In DNA, the CDR3 is TGTGCCAGCAGTTTAGGGACAGGGGGCGGTGGCTACACCTTC.

The chain is built from TRBV7-2 and TRBJ2-7; D tentatively fits TRBD1 or TRBD2 (6 bases each). From germline, CDR1 is SGHTA and CDR2 FQGNSA. This CDR3 has 12 amino acids. The V gene lost 4 bases and the J gene lost 6 bases, with 10 bases spanning the gap. The DNA of the CDR3 is TGTGCCAGCAGCTCCCGGGGGCTCGAGCAGTACTTC. Amino acids: CASSSRGLEQYF.

The rearrangement joins TRBV15 to TRBJ2-1; 9 bases align to TRBD2. Germline lookup yields CDR1 LNHNV and CDR2 YYDKDF (reference sequence). V dropped 1 base and J dropped 6; count of bases not matched to a gene: 7. The CDR3 is made up of 16 amino acids. The CDR3 DNA reads TGTGCCACCAGCAGAGGTGGCAGCGGGAGGACCAATGAGCAGTTCTTC. This encodes CATSRGGSGRTNEQFF.

This chain joins TRBV4-2 and TRBJ2-2, with 9 bases fitting TRBD2. V was pared by 9 bases and J by 3 bases, with 5 bases of the junction left unmatched. CDR1 is LGHNA and CDR2 is YNFKEQ in the germline V gene. The CDR3 is 14 amino acids. The CDR3 sequence is CARSGRSYTGELFF. CDR3 bases: TGTGCCAGAAGCGGGAGGAGTTACACCGGGGAGCTGTTTTTT.

The chain carries TRBV2 and TRBJ1-5; weak D call: TRBD1 (6 bases). V was clipped by 5 bases and J by 6 bases, with 11 bases between them. Per germline, CDR1 SNHLY and CDR2 FYNNEI. CDR3 length: 13 amino acids. The CDR3 DNA follows: TGTGCCAGCAGTACAGGGTTCGGTCAGCCCCAGCATTTT. Its protein product is CASSTGFGQPQHF.

The rearrangement uses TRBV18 and TRBJ2-2; no reliable D call. V gave up 2 bases and J gave up 4 bases, with 5 bases separating them. CDR1 is KGHSH, CDR2 LQKENI, per germline. This CDR3 region has 13 residues. CDR3 in DNA: TGTGCCAGCTCACCAGCCGCCACCGGGGAGCTGTTTTTT. Amino acid sequence: CASSPAATGELFF.

Only a few counts were recorded for this clone. The rearrangement joins TRBV7-9 to TRBJ2-6, with 8 bases that match TRBD1. The germline gives CDR1 SEHNR, CDR2 FQNEAQ (reference sequence). Trimming took 7 bases from V and 1 from J; bases not matched to a gene: 9. CDR3 size: 17 residues. This chain's CDR3 is CASIGQGPRSGANVLTF. In DNA, the CDR3 is TGTGCCAGCATTGGACAGGGCCCTCGGTCTGGGGCCAACGTCCTGACTTTC.

The genes are TRBV6-6 and TRBJ2-3; no definite D call. Trimming removed 2 bases from V and 2 bases from J, with 8 bases in between. The germline V gene has CDR1 MNHNY and CDR2 SVGAGI (reference sequence). The CDR3 loop spans 14 amino acids. CDR3 sequence reads: CASSYGGPTDTQYF. CDR3 bases: TGTGCCAGCAGTTACGGCGGTCCCACAGATACGCAGTATTTT.

V usage is TRBV9 and J usage is TRBJ2-1, with TRBD2 matching over 8 bases. The CDR3 is 15 amino acids. V gave up 0 bases and J gave up 3 bases; unmatched junction bases: 2. Germline CDR1 reads SGDLS; CDR2 reads YYNGEE. The CDR3 nucleotides are TGTGCCAGCAGCGTAGAACTAGCGGACTACAATGAGCAGTTCTTC. Amino acid sequence: CASSVELADYNEQFF.

This clone has only a few counts. The junction departs from germline at one end; a sequencing error may be responsible. The chain joins TRBV7-7 to TRBJ2-2; TRBD2 might be the D (6 bases). Germline V gene data show CDR1 as SSHAT and CDR2 as FNYEAQ (reference sequence). CDR3 size: 19 residues. CDR3: CASSLADFQGSANTGELFF. The CDR3 bases are TGTGCTAGCAGCTTAGCGGATTTTCAGGGTTCAGCGAACACCGGGGAGCTGTTTTTT.

CDR3: CASSLSGGGTDTQYF. CDR3 in DNA: TGTGCCAGCTCACTTAGCGGAGGGGGCACAGATACGCAGTATTTT. The rearrangement links TRBV18 to TRBJ2-3; a weak D match, TRBD2 (6 bases). Between the trimmed V and J ends, which lost 4 bases and 1 base, there was a span of 12 bases. The CDR3 runs 15 residues. Germline V gene sequence: CDR1 KGHSH, CDR2 LQKENI.

This clone came up a few times. J is TRBJ2-2 and V is TRBV6-6; 8 bases align to TRBD1. Unmatched junction bases numbered 7, after V lost 6 bases and J lost 4 bases. This CDR3 contains 15 residues. The V gene's germline CDR1 is MNHNY and CDR2 SVGAGI (reference sequence). Here the CDR3 reads CASSPQQGGTGELFF. For the CDR3, the DNA is TGTGCCAGCAGCCCCCAACAGGGGGGCACCGGGGAGCTGTTTTTT.

This clone was recorded once. The gene calls are TRBV5-1 and TRBJ2-7, with TRBD2 matching 10 bases. Germline V gene data show CDR1 as SGHRS and CDR2 as YFSETQ. J gave up 7 bases and V 0 bases, and 10 bases lay outside the gene matches. CDR3 length equals 16 residues. CDR3 amino acids: CASSLGTSGPLGEQYF. In DNA, the CDR3 is TGCGCCAGCAGCTTGGGGACTAGCGGACCTCTGGGGGAGCAGTACTTC.

This clone was seen more than once but under ten times. J is TRBJ2-7 and V is TRBV6-1, with 7 bases matching TRBD2. Germline CDR1 and CDR2: MNHNS and SASEGT. With V trimmed by 1 base and J by 2 bases, 5 bases remained unmatched. CDR3 size: 15 residues. CDR3 sequence reads: CASSEGSGAPYEQYF. In DNA, the CDR3 is TGTGCCAGCAGTGAAGGGAGCGGGGCGCCCTACGAGCAGTACTTC.

This chain links TRBV7-9 with TRBJ1-4; D gene uncertain. CDR3 length: 12 amino acids. V lost 2 bases and J 4 bases, leaving 2 bases between the germline ends. CDR1 SEHNR and CDR2 FQNEAQ come from the germline V gene (reference sequence). The CDR3 spells CASSLYNEKLFF. In DNA form, the CDR3 reads TGTGCCAGCAGCTTATATAATGAAAAACTGTTTTTT.

The rearrangement joins TRBV4-2 to TRBJ2-1; D gene unclear. The CDR3 contains 13 residues. CDR1 LGHNA and CDR2 YNFKEQ come from the germline V gene. V dropped 4 bases and J dropped 5 bases, with 9 bases sitting between them. The CDR3 is CASSRRLDNEQFF. CDR3 nucleotide sequence: TGTGCCAGCAGCCGCCGGCTAGACAATGAGCAGTTCTTC.

This rearrangement joins TRBV14 to TRBJ2-5, with D possibly matching TRBD1 (5 bases). Trimming pared 0 bases from V and 2 bases from J, leaving 7 bases between. CDR3 size: 14 residues. From germline, CDR1 is SGHDN and CDR2 FVKESK. CDR3 protein: CASSQEYRQETQYF. The CDR3 bases are TGTGCCAGCAGCCAAGAATACAGGCAAGAGACCCAGTACTTC.

The rearrangement links TRBV5-1 to TRBJ2-1; weak D call: TRBD2 (6 bases). Germline values: CDR1 SGHRS, CDR2 YFSETQ. This CDR3 is 15 amino acids long. V shed 0 bases and J shed 2 bases, with 9 bases lying between them. The DNA for the CDR3 is TGCGCCAGCAGCTTGGGACTAGAAACCTACAATGAGCAGTTCTTC. It codes for CASSLGLETYNEQFF.